This T cell receptor beta chain was recorded in a study of cytomegalovirus exposure and HLA in healthy donors (dated by TCRdb to 2016 to 2017). At the level of the whole study: According to an earlier analysis of a few hundred of the donors, about 179 million T cells yielded 117 million unique TCR beta sequences and approximately 280 Gb of sequence data. An early release that covered some 630 HLA-typed donors contained around 300 gigabases of sequencing data and 80 million or so unique TCR sequences. Of the roughly 420 genotyped donors, 65% to 90% were placed in the genetic ancestry cluster associated with self-reported Caucasian donors. The study aimed to test whether signatures of past pathogen exposure could be identified by cataloging public T cell receptors. The study profiled the T cell repertoires of more than 500 subjects by immunosequencing and related them to cytomegalovirus serostatus. A separate validation cohort of some 130 different subjects was used in addition to the roughly 700-subject first cohort. To predict cytomegalovirus infection status, the study combined high-throughput TCR immunosequencing, statistical association of individual TCRs with disease status, and machine learning. A later analysis re-analyzed previously published TCR beta repertoires from roughly 600 donors and added high-resolution HLA genotyping to study TCR occurrence patterns. Rather than drawing on any new phenotypic data, the later analysis identified candidate immune exposures from TCR beta sequences and the way those sequences occurred across donors. In an earlier analysis of 500 to 650 of the donors, high-throughput TCR beta sequencing was used to judge whether each TCR beta V gene segment behaved as functional or pseudogenic. Donor age, sex, ethnicity and CMV serostatus were compiled alongside the repertoire data. Genome-wide SNP genotypes for about 55% of the roughly 670 donors were used in a later genetic analysis, which treated that subset as a discovery cohort. Every discovery cohort repertoire had been produced on one sequencing platform. Class I and class II HLA loci were covered by the typing at four-digit resolution. Typing coverage varied by locus: roughly 620-640 donors for A, B, C, DRB1 and DQB1; roughly 500 for DQA1; around 570 for DPA1; roughly 450 for DPB1. Four to six DR-DQ haplotypes were handled as single units for association and clustering, since linkage in the cohort was strong. On average, around 200,000 unique TCR beta nucleotide sequences were sequenced per donor among fewer than 500 genotyped donors of the cohort, with roughly 19% of those sequences being non-productive. Findings and caveats that apply to the study as a whole: In a later analysis, HLA-associated TCR beta chains were found to be more clonally expanded and to have lower generation probabilities than equally common non-associated chains. A later analysis reported that several top co-occurrence clusters appeared linked to parvovirus B19, influenza, CMV and Epstein-Barr virus. Because some donors lacked HLA typing at each locus, the association tests relied only on the typed subset. Some IMGT-functional V segments, including TRBV6-2 and TRBV6-3, could not be told apart with the 87-base-pair reads, so those segments were excluded. Correlated functional status among segregating V segments might reflect linkage disequilibrium, but an unknown experimental factor could not be ruled out. According to a later analysis, most CMV-associated TCR beta chains appeared to be HLA-restricted, and the HLA associations seemed to be driven largely by CMV exposure. According to the authors, the approach could potentially be generalized to other disease states and immunological phenotypes. In both the original and validation cohorts, the classifier was reported to diagnose cytomegalovirus status with high specificity and sensitivity. V-gene and J-gene trimming of TCR beta chains was associated with a missense DCLRE1C variant in a later genetic analysis, and the association was replicated in an independent cohort. A further reported finding was that TCR beta sequences accurately predicted the HLA-A and HLA-B alleles for most subjects in the first cohort. In an earlier analysis of more than 450 of the donors, most TCR beta V segments were observed in productive rearrangements about 87% or about 30% of the time, broadly matching IMGT annotations. The study gave a list of some 150 TCR beta chains associated with cytomegalovirus. In vitro tests confirmed that a few of the cytomegalovirus-associated TCR beta chains recognize cytomegalovirus antigens. When HLA alleles, especially DR and DQ, strongly co-occurred, attributing TCR associations to individual alleles was difficult. In a later genetic analysis, fewer N-insertions in productive TCRs were reported among donors in an Asian-associated ancestry cluster than the roughly 670-donor mean. Across donors, most TCR sequences were observed very rarely, whereas some public TCRs were present in many individuals. The cohort was sequenced for TCR beta chains only, and without alpha or paired-chain data the features that could be detected were limited. According to a later analysis, TCR association rates differed among HLA loci, with DRB1 alleles showing the most associated TCRs and HLA-C alleles showing the fewest. Roughly uniform sequencing depth across donors was assumed in presence/absence analyses, although this assumption may not hold. The only immune exposure information available for the cohort was CMV serostatus. Because counts were too low, about 15 rarely observed V segments, including chromosome 9 orphons, were left out of the earlier analysis of several hundred of the donors. In a later analysis, about 17,000 TCR beta sequences were associated with specific HLA alleles at a false discovery rate of 0.05. The sequencing pipeline was judged likely to have produced a cluster of highly shared sequence variants as a technical artifact.

Inclusive of the bounding cysteine and phenylalanine, the CDR3 is 12 residues long. Only CDR3 DNA is held: 36 bases, read in frame from base 1. Trimming removed 4 bases from V and 9 bases from J; the gene matches leave 6 bases unexplained. For CDR1 and CDR2, the germline V gene lists MNHEY and SVGAGI. The protocol used for the library was the immunoSEQ multiplex PCR assay. For the multiplex PCR, a mixture combining 60 forward primers for TCR Vbeta segments and 13 reverse primers for TCR Jbeta segments was used. Amplification of the CDR3 region of rearranged TCR beta genes was performed with a multiplex PCR assay on genomic DNA. On the Illumina HiSeq System, the amplified TCR beta libraries were sequenced as 87-base-pair reads. The authors processed their data as follows. Across the 700 or so repertoires, a later analysis counted tens of millions of unique TCR beta chains, some 11 million of which were shared by at least two donors. A nearest-neighbor algorithm error-corrected the raw reads and collapsed the reads into unique sequences, merging closely related sequences to remove PCR and sequencing errors. CDR3 sequences were aligned to IMGT reference sequences to assign V, D and J gene segments. For a sequence to be retained, a match of at least six nucleotides to both a V gene segment and a J gene segment was required. A rearrangement counted as productive if the CDR3 had no stop codons and remained in frame with V and J, and every other rearrangement counted as non-productive. CDR3 was defined according to IMGT convention as the region running from the second conserved V-encoded cysteine to the conserved J-encoded phenylalanine. Sequences without an unambiguous match to a single V gene segment were excluded from the earlier analysis of a few hundred of the donors. An earlier analysis of several hundred of the donors called V segments functional above 56.7% productive rearrangements and segregating when the between-donor standard deviation exceeded 5%. A statistical classification framework was developed to diagnose cytomegalovirus status using the catalog of TCR beta chain sequences. In a later analysis, TCR nucleotide sequences were compared against IMGT/GENE-DB human TR gene sequences so that V and J genes could be assigned. Using the TCRdist pipeline, a later analysis assigned CDR3 sequences along with most-parsimonious VDJ recombination scenarios. In a later analysis, each TCR beta chain was defined by its CDR3 amino acid sequence together with its V-gene family, and reads lacking a unique V-gene family were excluded. A later analysis removed 500 to 600 highly shared, low-generation-probability nucleotide sequences to deal with suspected cross-contamination and a sequencing artifact. For each public chain, a later analysis derived a clonal expansion index from normalized ranks of inferred template counts within each repertoire. In a later analysis, generation probabilities were computed with a VDJ recombination model fitted to out-of-frame rearrangements, and the resulting probabilities were checked against IGoR. A later analysis scored TCR-TCR, TCR-HLA and TCR-CMV co-occurrence with hypergeometric tests, applying a repertoire-size bias correction to TCR pairs. False discovery rates were estimated in a later analysis by permuting HLA or CMV assignments 20 times. In a later analysis, co-occurring TCRs were grouped using DBSCAN, and TCRdist sequence similarity was added for clustering within HLA-allele-positive subsets. Repertoires with fewer than 30,000 or more than 120,000 public chains were left out of co-occurrence clustering, as were about 5 repertoires with anomalous nucleotide sharing. TCRdb provides this immuneACCESS table in a form limited to in-frame rearrangements. Some clones are lacking; in checked studies, under half of them reflect an unresolved V gene, and why the rest are absent is not known. V and J calls and clone size are given by that table; D and trimming were obtained from the DNA. The sample records about 150,000 clones, 65% to 70% of which are singletons. 10% of the sample belongs to the ten largest clones.

The cohort consisted of more than 650 healthy bone marrow donors. At the time of sampling, all cohort members were nominally healthy, though unrecorded immune exposures were likely present. The donor tested CMV seropositive and was one of the 289 seropositive cohort members. A peripheral blood sample was provided by each donor, and peripheral blood mononuclear cells were used for TCR beta sequencing. Genomic DNA extraction from the blood cell samples was performed with the Qiagen DNeasy Blood Extraction Kit. This clone appeared once. Its recognized antigen is unknown. Per-base qualities were not stored, and no clone one base away is much larger.

This TCR derives from a man aged 25 to 45 in good health and CMV-seropositive. Sequenced material: PBMCs. The chain is made from TRBV6-5 and TRBJ2-7, with 7 bases aligning to TRBD1. The CDR3 protein sequence reads: CASSSQRTGQYF. The nucleotides are TGTGCCAGCAGTTCGCAACGGACAGGGCAGTACTTC.